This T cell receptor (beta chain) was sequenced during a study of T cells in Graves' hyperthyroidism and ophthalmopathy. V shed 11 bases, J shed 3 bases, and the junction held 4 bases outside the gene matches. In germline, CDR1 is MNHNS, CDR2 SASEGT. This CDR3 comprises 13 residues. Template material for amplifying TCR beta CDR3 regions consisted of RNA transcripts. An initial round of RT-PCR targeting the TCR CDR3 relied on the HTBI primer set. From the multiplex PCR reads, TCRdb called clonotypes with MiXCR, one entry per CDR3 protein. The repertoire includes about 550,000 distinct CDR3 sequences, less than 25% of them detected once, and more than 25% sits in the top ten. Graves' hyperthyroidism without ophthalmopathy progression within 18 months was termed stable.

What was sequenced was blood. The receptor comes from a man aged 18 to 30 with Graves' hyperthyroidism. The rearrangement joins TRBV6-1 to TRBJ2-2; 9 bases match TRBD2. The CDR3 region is CACGGDDTGELFF. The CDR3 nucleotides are TGTGCCTGCGGGGGGGACGACACCGGGGAGCTGTTTTTT.